These T cell receptor beta chains were read from a single sample in a study of response to subunit inactivated influenza vaccine. From the RT-PCR reads, TCRdb called clonotypes with MiXCR, one entry per CDR3 protein. This table has approximately 680,000 distinct CDR3 sequences, approximately 14% appearing once. Sequenced here: PBMCs from blood, sampled less than 13 days after vaccination. The origin of the receptors is a middle-aged man who received an inactivated influenza vaccine. The CDR3 runs from the conserved cysteine through the conserved F or W. D genes are given only for firm matches. Part of the rows lack a size; the others show once, few, many or a class for expanded clones.

v_gene	d_gene	j_gene	abundance	CDR3aa	CDR3nt
TRBV4-2	.	TRBJ1-4	few	CASSHPQLGEKLFF	TGTGCCAGCAGCCATCCCCAGCTGGGGGAAAAACTGTTTTTT
TRBV3-1	TRBD1	TRBJ2-2	few	CASSPLGQGYTGELFF	TGTGCCAGCAGTCCCCTTGGACAGGGTTACACCGGGGAGCTGTTTTTT
TRBV29-1	.	TRBJ2-7	few	CSVGGGLASYEQYF	TGCAGCGTTGGGGGGGGCCTAGCCTCCTACGAGCAGTACTTC
TRBV28	.	TRBJ2-1	.	CASRGASSYNEQFF	TGTGCCAGCAGAGGGGCTAGCTCCTACAATGAGCAGTTCTTC
TRBV4-3	.	TRBJ2-2	few	CASSQDLWVSTGELFF	TGCGCCAGCAGCCAAGATCTTTGGGTATCCACCGGGGAGCTGTTTTTT
TRBV5-1	.	TRBJ1-1	.	CASSLALTVHTEAFF	TGCGCCAGCAGCTTGGCACTGACGGTTCACACTGAAGCTTTCTTT
TRBV15	TRBD1	TRBJ2-1	many	CATSDRGPSSYNEQFF	TGTGCCACCAGCGACAGGGGGCCGAGCTCCTACAATGAGCAGTTCTTC
TRBV28	TRBD2	TRBJ2-1	.	CASSFIAGGRNEQFF	TGTGCCAGCAGTTTCATAGCGGGAGGGAGGAATGAGCAGTTCTTC
TRBV20-1	.	TRBJ2-4	.	CSARDTSESDTSRIGKNIQYF	TGCAGTGCTAGAGATACGTCCGAAAGTGACACCTCCAGGATCGGCAAAAACATTCAGTACTTC
TRBV5-1	.	TRBJ2-3	many	CASSLDSEGDTQYF	TGCGCCAGCAGCTTGGATTCCGAAGGAGATACGCAGTATTTT
TRBV12-5	.	TRBJ2-1	few	CASGLGVATYNEQFF	TGTGCTAGTGGCTTGGGGGTAGCGACATACAATGAGCAGTTCTTC
TRBV5-1	TRBD1	TRBJ1-1	many	CASSVVGTGSNTEAFF	TGCGCCAGCAGCGTGGTTGGGACAGGCTCAAACACTGAAGCTTTCTTT
TRBV29-1	.	TRBJ1-6	few	CSIRVNPNSPLHF	TGCAGCATCAGGGTAAACCCCAATTCACCCCTCCACTTT
TRBV30	.	TRBJ2-7	.	CAWSIGRDLEQYF	TGTGCCTGGAGTATCGGTAGGGACCTCGAGCAGTACTTC
TRBV6-1	TRBD1	TRBJ2-7	once	CATDRGGSSYEQYF	TGTGCCACAGACAGGGGGGGGAGCTCCTACGAGCAGTACTTC
TRBV7-8	.	TRBJ2-7	.	CASSKGGYEQYF	TGTGCCAGCAGCAAAGGGGGATACGAGCAGTACTTC
TRBV18	.	TRBJ2-7	few	CASALASYEQYF	TGTGCCAGCGCACTCGCCTCTTACGAGCAGTACTTC
TRBV4-2	.	TRBJ2-7	.	CASSQRRGEYEQYF	TGTGCCAGCAGCCAAAGAAGGGGGGAATACGAGCAGTACTTC
TRBV10-3	.	TRBJ1-1	few	CAISVGVDTEAFF	TGTGCCATCAGTGTGGGGGTAGACACTGAAGCTTTCTTT
TRBV27	.	TRBJ2-2	many	CASSLSGAGELFF	TGTGCCAGCAGTTTATCGGGGGCCGGGGAGCTGTTTTTT
TRBV6-2/TRBV6-3	TRBD2	TRBJ2-1	few	CASSTRLAGNNEQFF	TGTGCCAGCAGTACCCGACTAGCGGGGAACAATGAGCAGTTCTTC
TRBV5-6	TRBD2	TRBJ2-3	few	CASSLAGLVGADTQYF	TGTGCCAGCAGCTTGGCCGGACTAGTAGGAGCAGATACGCAGTATTTT
TRBV7-2	.	TRBJ2-7	once	CASSWGSVQGEQYF	TGTGCCAGCAGCTGGGGATCCGTGCAGGGCGAGCAGTACTTC
TRBV20-1	TRBD2	TRBJ2-2	once	CSARERGLVSGELFF	TGCAGTGCTAGAGAGAGGGGACTAGTGTCCGGGGAGCTGTTTTTT
TRBV3-1	TRBD1	TRBJ1-5	.	CASSQDSGTVSPQHF	TGTGCCAGCAGCCAAGATTCAGGGACAGTCTCGCCCCAGCATTTT
TRBV6-2/TRBV6-3	.	TRBJ2-5	.	CASSWAGETQYF	TGTGCCAGCAGTTGGGCTGGCGAGACCCAGTACTTC
TRBV4-2	.	TRBJ2-3	.	CASSQDIAYTQYF	TGTGCCAGCAGCCAAGATATCGCTTATACGCAGTATTTT